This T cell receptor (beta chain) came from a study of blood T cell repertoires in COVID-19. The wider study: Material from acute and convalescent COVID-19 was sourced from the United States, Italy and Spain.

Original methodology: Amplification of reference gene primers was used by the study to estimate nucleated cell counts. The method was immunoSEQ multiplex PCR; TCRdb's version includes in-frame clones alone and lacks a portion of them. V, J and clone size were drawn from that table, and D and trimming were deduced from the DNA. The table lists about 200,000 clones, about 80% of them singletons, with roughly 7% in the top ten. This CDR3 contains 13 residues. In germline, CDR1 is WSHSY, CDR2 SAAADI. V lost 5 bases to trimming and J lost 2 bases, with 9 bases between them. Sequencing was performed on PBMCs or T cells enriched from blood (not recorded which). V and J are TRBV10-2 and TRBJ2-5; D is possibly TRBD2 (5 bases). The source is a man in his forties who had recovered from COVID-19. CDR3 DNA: TGCGCCAGCAGTAAGCGGTCTCAAGAGACCCAGTACTTC. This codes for CASSKRSQETQYF.